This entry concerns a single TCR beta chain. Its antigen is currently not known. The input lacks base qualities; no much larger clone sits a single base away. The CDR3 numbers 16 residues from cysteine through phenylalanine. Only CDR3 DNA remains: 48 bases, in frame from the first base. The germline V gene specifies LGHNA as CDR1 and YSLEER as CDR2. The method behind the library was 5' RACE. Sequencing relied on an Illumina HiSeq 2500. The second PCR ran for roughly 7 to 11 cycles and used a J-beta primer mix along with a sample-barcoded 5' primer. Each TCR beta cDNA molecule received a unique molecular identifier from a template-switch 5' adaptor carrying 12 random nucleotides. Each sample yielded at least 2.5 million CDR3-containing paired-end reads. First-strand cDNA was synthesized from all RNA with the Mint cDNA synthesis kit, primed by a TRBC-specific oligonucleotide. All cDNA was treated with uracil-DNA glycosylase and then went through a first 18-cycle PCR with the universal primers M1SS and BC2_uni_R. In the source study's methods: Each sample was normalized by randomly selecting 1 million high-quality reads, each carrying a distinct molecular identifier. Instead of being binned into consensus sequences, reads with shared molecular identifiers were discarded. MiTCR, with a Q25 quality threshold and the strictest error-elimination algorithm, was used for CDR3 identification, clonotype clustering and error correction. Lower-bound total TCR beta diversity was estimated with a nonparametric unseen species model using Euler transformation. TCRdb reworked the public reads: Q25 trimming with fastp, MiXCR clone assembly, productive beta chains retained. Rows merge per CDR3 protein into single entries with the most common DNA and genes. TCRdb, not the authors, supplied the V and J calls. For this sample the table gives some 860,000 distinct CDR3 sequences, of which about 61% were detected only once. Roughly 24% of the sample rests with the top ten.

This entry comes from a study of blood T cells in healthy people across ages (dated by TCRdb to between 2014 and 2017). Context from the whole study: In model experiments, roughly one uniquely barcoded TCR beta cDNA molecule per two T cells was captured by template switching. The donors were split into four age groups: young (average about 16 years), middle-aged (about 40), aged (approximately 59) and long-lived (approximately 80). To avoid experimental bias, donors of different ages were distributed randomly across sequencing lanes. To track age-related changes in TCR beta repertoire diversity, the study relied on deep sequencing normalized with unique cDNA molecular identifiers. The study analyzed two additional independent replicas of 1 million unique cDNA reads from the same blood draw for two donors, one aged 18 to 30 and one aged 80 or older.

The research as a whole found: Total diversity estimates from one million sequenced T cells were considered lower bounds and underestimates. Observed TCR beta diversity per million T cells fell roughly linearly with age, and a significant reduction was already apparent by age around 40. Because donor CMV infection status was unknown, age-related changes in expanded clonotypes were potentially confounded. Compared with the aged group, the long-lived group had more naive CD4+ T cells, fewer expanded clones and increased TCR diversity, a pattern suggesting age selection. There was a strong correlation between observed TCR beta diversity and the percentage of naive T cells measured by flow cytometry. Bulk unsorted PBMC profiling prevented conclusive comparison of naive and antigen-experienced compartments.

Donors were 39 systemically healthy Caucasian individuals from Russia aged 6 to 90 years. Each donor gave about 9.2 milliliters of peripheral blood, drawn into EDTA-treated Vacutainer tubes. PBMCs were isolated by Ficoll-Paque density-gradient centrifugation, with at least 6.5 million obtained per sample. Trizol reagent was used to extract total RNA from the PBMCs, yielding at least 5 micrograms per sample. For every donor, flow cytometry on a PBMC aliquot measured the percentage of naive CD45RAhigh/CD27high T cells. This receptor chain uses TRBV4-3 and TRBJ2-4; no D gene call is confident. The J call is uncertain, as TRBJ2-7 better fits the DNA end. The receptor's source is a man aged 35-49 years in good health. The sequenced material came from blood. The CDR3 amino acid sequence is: CASSQEGKDGTYEQYF. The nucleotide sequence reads TGCGCCAGCAGCCAAGAAGGCAAGGACGGTACCTACGAGCAGTACTTC.